This TCR beta chain was identified during a study of beta chain features in type 1 diabetes. The ends lost 5 bases at V and 4 bases at J; junction bases unmatched: 6. Per germline, CDR1 SQVTM and CDR2 ANQGSEA. This CDR3 is built from 14 residues. All of the isolated RNA was reverse transcribed, so expressed TCRB transcripts were sequenced. The protocol was immunoSEQ multiplex PCR, while the TCRdb copy is restricted to in-frame clones and leaves out a portion. The repertoire holds hundreds of thousands of clones, with around 15% as singletons. Sample: naive CD4+ T cells from blood. This rearrangement joins TRBV29-1 to TRBJ2-4; 9 positions match TRBD1. The TCR was taken from a man younger than 35 in good health. The CDR3 DNA reads as TGCAGCGTTATCGACAGGGGGGGAAAAAACATTCAGTACTTC. This sequence encodes CSVIDRGGKNIQYF. Variable domain in full (rest from reference TRBV29-1 and TRBJ2-4): SAVISQKPSRDICQRGTSLTIQCQVDSQVTMMFWYRQQPGQSLTLIATANQGSEATYESGFVIDKFPISRPNLTFSTLTVSNMSPEDSSIYLCSVIDRGGKNIQYFGAGTRLSVL.